These T cell receptor beta chains were read from a single sample in a study of PD-L1 blockade in urothelial cancer. Generated by immunoSEQ multiplex PCR, the TCRdb table keeps only in-frame clones and is missing some. The profile shows about 38,000 clones, about 82% of them singletons. This specimen was PBMCs, taken around atezolizumab (anti-PD-L1) treatment. These receptors all stem from an elderly man with urothelial cancer. CDR3s include the opening cysteine and the closing phenylalanine or tryptophan. A D gene is named only where the DNA matches it firmly. Not every row has a clone size; where given, it reads once, few, many or a size class.

size	V	D	J	CDR3	DNA
few	TRBV6-5	TRBD1	TRBJ2-7	CASSQTRRGRNEQYF	TGTGCCAGCAGTCAAACCCGCAGGGGGCGGAACGAGCAGTACTTC
-	TRBV28	TRBD2	TRBJ2-2	CASSQTSGSYTGELFF	TGTGCCAGCAGTCAAACTAGCGGGAGTTACACCGGGGAGCTGTTTTTT
few	TRBV6-5	TRBD1	TRBJ1-5	CASSYGTDQPQHF	TGTGCCAGCAGTTACGGGACAGATCAGCCCCAGCATTTT
few	TRBV29-1	-	TRBJ1-5	CSVRTADQPQHF	TGCAGCGTTCGGACAGCCGATCAGCCCCAGCATTTT
-	TRBV5-1	TRBD1	TRBJ1-2	CASSWGDRMLYGYTF	TGCGCCAGCAGCTGGGGGGACAGGATGCTCTATGGCTACACCTTC
-	TRBV5-1	-	TRBJ2-5	CASSLVGAGETQYF	TGCGCCAGCAGCTTGGTTGGGGCAGGGGAGACCCAGTACTTC
-	TRBV28	-	TRBJ1-1	CASSLILPRPGVNTEAFF	TGTGCCAGCAGTTTAATTCTCCCTCGGCCAGGGGTCAACACTGAAGCTTTCTTT
-	TRBV7-9	TRBD1	TRBJ2-4	CASRAGTGYGRGAKNIQYF	TGTGCCAGCAGGGCCGGGACAGGGTACGGCCGGGGAGCCAAAAACATTCAGTACTTC
once	TRBV19	TRBD1	TRBJ2-3	CASSSLTGSTDTQYF	TGTGCCAGTAGTTCCCTGACAGGGAGCACAGATACGCAGTATTTT
-	TRBV6-1	-	TRBJ1-5	CASRGDWGKPQHF	TGTGCCAGCAGAGGGGACTGGGGGAAGCCCCAGCATTTT
-	TRBV5-4	-	TRBJ2-5	CASSLETAQETQYF	TGTGCCAGCAGCTTGGAGACAGCCCAAGAGACCCAGTACTTC
-	TRBV6-1	-	TRBJ2-3	CASSQSLQGDTQYF	TGTGCCAGCAGTCAGTCACTACAGGGAGATACGCAGTATTTT
-	TRBV10-3	TRBD2	TRBJ2-5	CAISGGGPETQYF	TGTGCCATCAGTGGGGGAGGGCCGGAGACCCAGTACTTC
once	TRBV29-1	-	TRBJ2-3	CSVDSGRDLF	TGCAGCGTCGATAGCGGCCGGGACCTTTTT
few	TRBV7-9	-	TRBJ1-1	CASNGNTEAFF	TGTGCCAGCAACGGGAACACTGAAGCTTTCTTT
-	TRBV10-1	-	TRBJ1-5	CASRQAVWHQPQHF	TGCGCCAGCAGACAGGCAGTCTGGCATCAGCCCCAGCATTTT
once	TRBV28	TRBD1	TRBJ2-2	CASSAPGTGRTGELFF	TGTGCCAGCAGTGCCCCCGGGACAGGGAGAACCGGGGAGCTGTTTTTT
-	TRBV10-1	-	TRBJ2-3	CASSAGSTQYF	TGCGCCAGCAGTGCGGGTTCTACGCAGTATTTT
-	TRBV7-9	-	TRBJ1-1	CASSLAGAEAFF	TGTGCCAGCAGCTTAGCAGGGGCTGAAGCTTTCTTT
-	TRBV7-9	-	TRBJ2-3	CASSLALANTDTQYF	TGTGCCAGCAGCTTAGCGCTGGCCAACACAGATACGCAGTATTTT
-	TRBV11-2	-	TRBJ1-1	CASSTHNGEVGAFF	TGTGCCAGCAGCACCCACAACGGGGAGGTCGGAGCTTTCTTT
-	TRBV5-8	TRBD2	TRBJ2-5	CASSSGRVAGYQETQYF	TGTGCCAGCAGCTCAGGTCGGGTAGCGGGGTACCAAGAGACCCAGTACTTC
-	TRBV7-9	-	TRBJ2-2	CASSSKLAHATGELFF	TGTGCCAGCAGCTCTAAACTAGCTCACGCCACCGGGGAGCTGTTTTTT
-	TRBV7-9	TRBD2	TRBJ2-7	CASSFSGNNEQYF	TGTGCCAGCAGCTTTAGCGGGAACAACGAGCAGTACTTC
-	TRBV19	-	TRBJ1-3	CASSSRRDRVSGNTIYF	TGTGCCAGTAGTAGCCGCCGCGACAGAGTCTCTGGAAACACCATATATTTT
-	TRBV11-2	-	TRBJ1-2	CASSLDIRTANYGYTF	TGTGCCAGCAGCTTAGATATCAGGACAGCCAACTATGGCTACACCTTC
-	TRBV27	-	TRBJ2-4	CASQGNKNIQYF	TGTGCCAGCCAGGGTAACAAAAACATTCAGTACTTC
once	TRBV7-6	TRBD2	TRBJ2-1	CASSGLAGFREQFF	TGTGCCAGCTCCGGACTAGCGGGGTTTAGAGAGCAGTTCTTC
once	TRBV30	TRBD1	TRBJ2-7	CAWRVPGQGGEQYF	TGTGCCTGGAGGGTTCCGGGACAGGGAGGGGAGCAGTACTTC
-	TRBV29-1	TRBD2	TRBJ2-2	CSVWHLGLAGGPGELFF	TGCAGCGTTTGGCACCTCGGACTAGCGGGAGGGCCCGGGGAGCTGTTTTTT
-	TRBV5-1	TRBD2	TRBJ2-4	CASSLVSASGLAKNIQYF	TGCGCCAGCAGCTTGGTATCAGCTAGCGGGCTAGCCAAAAACATTCAGTACTTC
once	TRBV7-9	-	TRBJ1-2	CASSSSGQSNYGYTF	TGTGCCAGCAGCTCCTCTGGACAGAGTAACTATGGCTACACCTTC
-	TRBV6-6	TRBD2	TRBJ2-1	CASSTGTSGNNEQFF	TGTGCCAGCAGCACCGGGACTAGCGGGAACAATGAGCAGTTCTTC
-	TRBV10-1	TRBD2	TRBJ2-4	CASSESTTGGKLAKNIQYF	TGCGCCAGCAGTGAGTCGACAACGGGAGGGAAACTAGCCAAAAACATTCAGTACTTC
-	TRBV4-1	TRBD2	TRBJ2-6	CASSQDTSGSGANVLTF	TGCGCCAGCAGCCAAGATACTAGCGGGTCTGGGGCCAACGTCCTGACTTTC
-	TRBV11-2	-	TRBJ2-4	CASSPRADLLAKNIQYF	TGTGCCAGCAGCCCCCGAGCGGATCTCCTAGCCAAAAACATTCAGTACTTC
-	TRBV10-1	-	TRBJ2-2	CASSVEEETGELFF	TGCGCCAGCAGTGTCGAAGAGGAAACCGGGGAGCTGTTTTTT
-	TRBV7-8	-	TRBJ1-2	CASSGRNYGYTF	TGTGCCAGCAGCGGGAGAAACTATGGCTACACCTTC
-	TRBV6-1	-	TRBJ2-6	CASTGHSGANVLTF	TGTGCCAGCACGGGACACTCTGGGGCCAACGTCCTGACTTTC
-	TRBV19	-	TRBJ1-1	CASKFPGNTEAFF	TGTGCCAGTAAGTTCCCGGGGAACACTGAAGCTTTCTTT
-	TRBV2	TRBD1	TRBJ1-1	CASSTGIGTGNTEAFF	TGTGCCAGCAGCACTGGGATCGGGACAGGGAACACTGAAGCTTTCTTT
-	TRBV27	TRBD2	TRBJ2-1	CASSLGAGGLNEQFF	TGTGCCAGCAGTTTAGGAGCGGGGGGACTAAATGAGCAGTTCTTC